Included here is one T cell receptor (beta chain) sequence, with context. This CDR3 is 15 amino acids long. Germline loops: CDR1 SGHTA, CDR2 FQGNSA. UMIs containing a 6-nucleotide sample barcode were added via template switching. After re-calling the 5' RACE reads, TCRdb lists one entry per CDR3 protein, DNA absent. Its listing shows around 380,000 distinct CDR3 sequences. The source of the sample is a study of monozygotic twins with inflammatory bowel disease. J is TRBJ1-5 and V is TRBV7-2; TCRdb reports TRBD1, a call that lacks DNA to check it against. This TCR derives from a human donor with ulcerative colitis or Crohn's disease, or a healthy co-twin of an affected twin (not recorded which). Sequenced material: blood. CDR3 in amino acids: CASSLARGGGQPQHF.